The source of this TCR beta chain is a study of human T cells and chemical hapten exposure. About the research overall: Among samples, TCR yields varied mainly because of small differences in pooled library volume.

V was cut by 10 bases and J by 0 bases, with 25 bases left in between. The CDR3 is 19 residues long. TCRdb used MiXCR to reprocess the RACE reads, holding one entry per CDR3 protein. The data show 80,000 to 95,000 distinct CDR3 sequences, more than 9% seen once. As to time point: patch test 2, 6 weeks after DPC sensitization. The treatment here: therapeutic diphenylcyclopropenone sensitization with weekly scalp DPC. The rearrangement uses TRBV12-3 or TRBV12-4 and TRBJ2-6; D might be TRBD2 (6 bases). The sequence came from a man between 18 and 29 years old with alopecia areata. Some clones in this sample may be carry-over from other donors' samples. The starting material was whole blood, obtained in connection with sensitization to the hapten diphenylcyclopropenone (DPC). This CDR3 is CATSSPLRGTPSGANVLTF. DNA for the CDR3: TGTGCCACCTCCTCACCGTTGCGGGGAACCCCCTCTGGGGCCAACGTCCTGACTTTC.